The clone carrying this T cell receptor (beta chain) turned up a few times. This record comes from a study of cytomegalovirus exposure and HLA in healthy donors. Amplification used 60 Vbeta primers and 13 Jbeta primers. Sequencing was performed with immunoSEQ multiplex PCR; in TCRdb, only in-frame clones are kept and a portion is missing. The sample has 150,000 to 200,000 clones, 68% seen once. V dropped 6 bases and J dropped 2 bases, with 11 bases sitting between them. The CDR3 is 13 amino acids. Germline V gene data show CDR1 as MNHEY and CDR2 as SVGAGI. Sequenced input: PBMCs. The V and J genes are TRBV6-5 and TRBJ2-7; D may be TRBD1 (6 bases). The TCR sequence derives from a man aged 45-60 years in good health and CMV-seronegative. CDR3 coding DNA: TGTGCCAGCAGGGGACACTCAACCTACGAGCAGTACTTC. Protein product: CASRGHSTYEQYF.